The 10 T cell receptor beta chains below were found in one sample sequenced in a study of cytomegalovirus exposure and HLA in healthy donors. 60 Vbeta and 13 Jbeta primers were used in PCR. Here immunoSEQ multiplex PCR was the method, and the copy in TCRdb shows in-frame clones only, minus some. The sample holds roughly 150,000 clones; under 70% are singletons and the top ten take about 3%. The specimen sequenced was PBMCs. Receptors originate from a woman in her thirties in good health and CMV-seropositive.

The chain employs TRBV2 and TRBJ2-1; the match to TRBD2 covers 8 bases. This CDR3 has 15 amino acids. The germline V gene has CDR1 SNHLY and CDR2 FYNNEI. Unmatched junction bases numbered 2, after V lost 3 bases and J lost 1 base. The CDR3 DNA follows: TGTGCCAGCAGTGAGGGCGGGAGGTCCTACAATGAGCAGTTCTTC. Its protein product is CASSEGGRSYNEQFF.

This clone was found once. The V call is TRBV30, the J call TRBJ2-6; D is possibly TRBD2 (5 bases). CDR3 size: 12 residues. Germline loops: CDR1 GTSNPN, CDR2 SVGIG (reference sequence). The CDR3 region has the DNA TGTGTAGGTGGGAGAGGGGCCAACGTCCTGACTTTC. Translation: CVGGRGANVLTF.

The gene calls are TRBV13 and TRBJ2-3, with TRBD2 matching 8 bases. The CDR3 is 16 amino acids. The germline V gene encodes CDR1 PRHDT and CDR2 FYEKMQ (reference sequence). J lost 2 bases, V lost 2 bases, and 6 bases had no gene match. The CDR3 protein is CASSLRLAGYTDTQYF. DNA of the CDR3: TGTGCCAGCAGCTTACGGTTAGCGGGGTACACAGATACGCAGTATTTT.

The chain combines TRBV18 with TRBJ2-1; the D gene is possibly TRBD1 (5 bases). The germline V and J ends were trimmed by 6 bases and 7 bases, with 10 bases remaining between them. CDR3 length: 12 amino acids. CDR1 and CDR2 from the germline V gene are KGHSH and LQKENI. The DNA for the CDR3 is TGTGCCAGCTCGCTAGGGGCAAATGAGCAGTTCTTC. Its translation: CASSLGANEQFF.

The CDR3 DNA reads as TGTGCCAGCAGCCTAGGGGGCAGGACCTACCTTGAAGCTTTCTTT. This codes for CASSLGGRTYLEAFF. The gene calls are TRBV28 and TRBJ1-1, with TRBD1 matching 7 bases. This CDR3 is built from 15 residues. J gave up 7 bases and V 6 bases, and 14 bases lay outside the gene matches. CDR1 and CDR2 from the germline V gene are MDHEN and SYDVKM.

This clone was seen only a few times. The CDR3 here is CASSHTKPWLNTEAFF. The CDR3 nucleotides are TGTGCCAGCTCGCACACGAAACCGTGGTTGAACACTGAAGCTTTCTTT. This chain connects TRBV18 to TRBJ1-1; D remains unclear. Germline V CDR1 and CDR2: KGHSH, LQKENI. CDR3 length: 16 residues. Trimming cost V 6 bases and J 0 bases, with 17 bases left between them.

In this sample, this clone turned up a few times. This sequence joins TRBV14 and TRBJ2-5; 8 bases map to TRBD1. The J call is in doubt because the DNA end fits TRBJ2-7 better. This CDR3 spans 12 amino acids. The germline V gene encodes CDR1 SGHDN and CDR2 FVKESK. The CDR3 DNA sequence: TGTGCCAGCAGTCCAACAGGGGGCGAGCAGTACTTC. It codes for CASSPTGGEQYF.

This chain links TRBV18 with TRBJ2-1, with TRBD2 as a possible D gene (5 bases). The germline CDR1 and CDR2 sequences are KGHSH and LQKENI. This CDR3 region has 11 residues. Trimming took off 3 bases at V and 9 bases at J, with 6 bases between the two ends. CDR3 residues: CASSPGVEQFF. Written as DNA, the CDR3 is TGTGCCAGCTCACCCGGGGTTGAGCAGTTCTTC.

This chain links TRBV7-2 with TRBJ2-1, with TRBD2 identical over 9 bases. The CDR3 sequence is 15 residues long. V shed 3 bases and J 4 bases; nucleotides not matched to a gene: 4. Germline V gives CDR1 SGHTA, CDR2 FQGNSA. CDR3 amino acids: CASSFSLAGYNEQFF. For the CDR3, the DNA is TGTGCCAGCAGCTTCTCACTAGCGGGTTACAATGAGCAGTTCTTC.

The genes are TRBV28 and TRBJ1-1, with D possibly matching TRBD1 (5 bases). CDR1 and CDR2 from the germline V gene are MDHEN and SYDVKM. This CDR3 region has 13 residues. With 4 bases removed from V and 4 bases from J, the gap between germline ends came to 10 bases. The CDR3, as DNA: TGTGCCAGCAGTTCTGCCCAGGGCACTGAAGCTTTCTTT. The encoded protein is CASSSAQGTEAFF.